This TCR beta chain came from a study of T cells after yellow fever vaccination. Points from the study as a whole: On re-exposure, the response was weaker but peaked faster, at day 5 versus 15.

The V end was cut by 4 bases, the J end by 2 bases, with 13 bases between. The CDR3 runs 15 residues. CDR1 and CDR2 (germline): MNHEY, SVGAGI. This clonotype was found a few times. The target antigen is unknown. One entry per CDR3 protein, called by TCRdb with MiXCR from the 5' RACE reads. Here the sample spans some 560,000 distinct CDR3 sequences, about a sixth being singletons. The origin of this receptor is a man between 18 and 35 years old who received the YFV17D yellow fever vaccine. The V gene is TRBV6-5, the J gene TRBJ2-3; either TRBD1 or TRBD2 may fit D (6 bases each). The sequencing used PBMCs, collected 4 to 5 days after the first yellow fever vaccination. CDR3 in amino acids: CASSWATGATDTQYF. The CDR3, as DNA: TGTGCCAGCAGTTGGGCGACGGGGGCCACAGATACGCAGTATTTT.